These 27 T cell receptor beta chains share one sample of origin, sequenced in a study of T cell responses to AZD1222 COVID-19 vaccine. Clones were read by immunoSEQ multiplex PCR, and TCRdb kept only the in-frame ones, dropping some. The sample includes under 200,000 clones, about nine tenths of them seen just once. This specimen was peripheral blood, taken on day 0 of AZD1222 vaccination. The receptors derive from an adult in good health.

The chain is built from TRBV5-1 and TRBJ2-3; 7 nucleotides align to TRBD1. This CDR3 has 14 residues. CDR1 is SGHRS, CDR2 YFSETQ, per germline. Germline trimming cut 2 bases from V and 6 bases from J; bases unmatched to any gene: 6. CDR3 in amino acids: CASSFGQARDTQYF. The CDR3 DNA sequence: TGCGCCAGCAGCTTCGGACAGGCTCGGGATACGCAGTATTTT.

The chain is built from TRBV5-4 and TRBJ1-3; D gene uncertain. Germline CDR1 is SGHNT and CDR2 is YYREEE (reference sequence). Deletions cut 2 bases from V and 0 bases from J, with 12 bases between. The CDR3 runs to 16 residues. The CDR3, as DNA: TGTGCCAGCAGCTTAGGCGGGCCCGGCTCTGGAAACACCATATATTTT. Protein product: CASSLGGPGSGNTIYF.

This clone came up once. V and J are TRBV9 and TRBJ1-5, with TRBD1 identical over 9 bases. The CDR3 runs 14 residues. Germline V gives CDR1 SGDLS, CDR2 YYNGEE. The junction had 6 bases not matched to a gene; V was cut back by 4 bases and J by 7 bases. As DNA, the CDR3 is TGTGCCAGCAGCAGGGACAGGGAGAGGCAGCCCCAGCATTTT. This sequence encodes CASSRDRERQPQHF.

CDR3 protein: CASSRPRGSSNQPQHF. The CDR3 nucleotides are TGTGCCAGTAGTAGACCCCGAGGAAGTAGCAATCAGCCCCAGCATTTT. The V call is TRBV19, the J call TRBJ1-5; D remains ambiguous. CDR3 size: 16 residues. V was cut by 4 bases and J by 0 bases, with 13 bases left in between. CDR1 is LNHDA, CDR2 SQIVND, per germline (reference sequence).

V and J are TRBV7-3 and TRBJ2-1; D is uncertain. Germline V gene lookup returns CDR1 SGHTA and CDR2 FQGTGA. The CDR3 totals 15 residues. Between the trimmed V and J ends, which lost 1 base and 3 bases, there was a span of 10 bases. CDR3 DNA sequence: TGTGCCAGCAGCTTAATCGTTGGCAGCTACAATGAGCAGTTCTTC. Protein product: CASSLIVGSYNEQFF.

The CDR3: CASSEGQGPYNEQFF. CDR3 nucleotide sequence: TGTGCCAGCAGCGAAGGACAGGGCCCCTACAATGAGCAGTTCTTC. The chain links TRBV9 to TRBJ2-1; 8 bases align to TRBD1. V lost 3 bases and J lost 2; bases outside the gene matches: 4. CDR1 is SGDLS, CDR2 YYNGEE, per germline. There are 15 residues in the CDR3.

The J gene is TRBJ2-7, the V gene TRBV28; 10 nucleotides line up with TRBD1. Germline V gene data show CDR1 as MDHEN and CDR2 as SYDVKM. V shed 5 bases and J 6 bases; nucleotides not matched to a gene: 10. The CDR3 is 15 amino acids. The CDR3 region is CASSPVPDRGIEQYF. The CDR3 DNA is TGTGCCAGCAGTCCCGTCCCGGACAGGGGGATCGAGCAGTACTTC.

This sequence joins TRBV28 and TRBJ1-1; 7 positions match TRBD1. The germline gives CDR1 MDHEN, CDR2 SYDVKM. The V and J ends lost 6 bases and 5 bases, in that order; junction bases with no gene match: 12. CDR3 length: 15 residues. CDR3 in DNA: TGTGCCAGCAGCCGTAGAAGGACAGGCGGAACTGAAGCTTTCTTT. Translating it yields CASSRRRTGGTEAFF.

The chain is built from TRBV6-2 or TRBV6-3 and TRBJ2-7, with 10 positions matching TRBD2. This CDR3 comprises 16 residues. In germline, CDR1 is MNHEY, CDR2 SVGEGT. The ends lost 2 bases at V and 2 bases at J; junction bases unmatched: 6. CDR3 loop: CASSYALAGPTYEQYF. The CDR3 coding sequence is TGTGCCAGCAGTTACGCACTAGCGGGACCAACCTACGAGCAGTACTTC.

This clone came up once. This chain joins TRBV7-9 and TRBJ1-4; D gene ambiguous. Germline CDR1 is SEHNR and CDR2 is FQNEAQ (reference sequence). V lost 5 bases, J lost 4 bases, and 11 bases lay in between. The length of the CDR3 is 14 residues. The CDR3 coding sequence is TGTGCCAGCAGCCCAAGCCTGAGTAATGAAAAACTGTTTTTT. This encodes CASSPSLSNEKLFF.

For the CDR3, the DNA is TGTGCCAGCAGCCAAGAGGGCGGCTCCTACGAGCAGTACTTC. Its translation is CASSQEGGSYEQYF. The V and J genes are TRBV3-1 (or the pseudogene TRBV3-2) and TRBJ2-7; D remains unclear. Germline-derived CDR1 and CDR2 are LGHDT and YNNKEL (reference sequence). V was shortened by 0 bases and J by 0 bases, with 6 bases between the two germline ends. The CDR3 covers 14 residues.

The gene calls are TRBV4-1 and TRBJ1-2; D gene ambiguous. The CDR3 is 18 residues long. Germline V gene lookup returns CDR1 MGHRA and CDR2 YSYEKL. Trimming pared 3 bases from V and 0 bases from J, leaving 20 bases between. Here the CDR3 DNA reads TGCGCCAGCAGCCACCCCCTACCAAGGGATATGGCTAACTATGGCTACACCTTC. Amino acid sequence: CASSHPLPRDMANYGYTF.

V usage is TRBV19 and J usage is TRBJ2-2; D is unclear. Germline-derived CDR1 and CDR2 are LNHDA and SQIVND (reference sequence). The CDR3 has 11 residues. The V end lost 6 bases, the J end lost 5 bases, and 4 bases lay between the germline ends. CDR3 loop: CASRRTGELFF. The CDR3 bases are TGTGCCAGTAGGAGAACCGGGGAGCTGTTTTTT.

This sequence joins TRBV24-1 and TRBJ2-1; possible D gene TRBD1, 6 bases. CDR3 length equals 15 residues. V was cut by 8 bases and J by 2 bases, with 15 bases left in between. CDR1 and CDR2 from the germline V gene are KGHDR and SFDVKD. This CDR3 reads CATMGHLGPYNEQFF. DNA for the CDR3: TGTGCCACCATGGGACACCTTGGCCCCTACAATGAGCAGTTCTTC.

The CDR3 sequence is CASSNRAAGEKLFF. For the CDR3, the DNA is TGTGCCAGCAGCAACCGGGCCGCGGGCGAAAAACTGTTTTTT. The chain uses TRBV7-9 and TRBJ1-4; no definite D call. The CDR3 spans 14 residues. Deletions cut 5 bases from V and 8 bases from J, with 15 bases between. The germline V gene has CDR1 SEHNR and CDR2 FQNEAQ (reference sequence).

The chain uses TRBV10-3 and TRBJ1-5; D perhaps matches TRBD1 (5 bases). Germline V gives CDR1 ENHRY, CDR2 SYGVKD. This CDR3 is built from 14 residues. V was cut by 11 bases and J by 2 bases, with 16 bases left in between. CDR3 sequence reads: CAATSGMGNQPQHF. DNA for the CDR3: TGTGCCGCCACCTCAGGGATGGGCAATCAGCCCCAGCATTTT.

V is TRBV6-2 or TRBV6-3 and J is TRBJ1-1, with D uncertain. The V and J ends lost 2 bases and 1 base respectively, with 8 bases between them. CDR3 length equals 14 residues. The germline gives CDR1 MNHEY, CDR2 SVGEGT. CDR3 bases: TGTGCCAGCAGTTACAGGGCGGGGAACACTGAAGCTTTCTTT. Its translation: CASSYRAGNTEAFF.

The V and J genes are TRBV19 and TRBJ2-1; 12 bases are shared with TRBD2. V was pared by 4 bases and J by 9 bases, with 13 bases of the junction left unmatched. The CDR3 runs to 17 residues. CDR1 and CDR2 from the germline V gene are LNHDA and SQIVND (reference sequence). As DNA, the CDR3 is TGTGCCAGTAGTAGAAATCGACTAGCGGGGGATGAGGGTGAGCAGTTCTTC. It encodes CASSRNRLAGDEGEQFF.

The CDR3 DNA is TGCGCCAGCGGCCCGGACGGGCAAGGCTACTATGGCTACACCTTC. As protein: CASGPDGQGYYGYTF. The genes are TRBV5-1 and TRBJ1-2; no definite D call. The CDR3 has 15 residues. Germline-derived CDR1 and CDR2 are SGHRS and YFSETQ. V was clipped by 7 bases and J by 3 bases, with 19 bases between them.

This clone was observed a single time. The chain uses TRBV5-6 and TRBJ2-7; no clear D gene. The length of the CDR3 is 13 residues. The germline V and J ends were trimmed by 0 bases and 2 bases, with 6 bases remaining between them. The germline gives CDR1 SGHDT, CDR2 YYEEEE. The DNA of the CDR3 is TGTGCCAGCAGCTTGGCTCAGACCTACGAGCAGTACTTC. Amino acid sequence: CASSLAQTYEQYF.

CDR3 coding DNA: TGCAGCGCCGGGACCGCCCAAAACCCCGGGGAGCTGTTTTTT. It codes for CSAGTAQNPGELFF. The rearrangement links TRBV29-1 to TRBJ2-2, with D perhaps given as TRBD1 or TRBD2 (5 bases each). The CDR3 runs 14 residues. Germline lookup yields CDR1 SQVTM and CDR2 ANQGSEA. Trimming removed 7 bases from V and 6 bases from J, with 18 bases in between.

The V call is TRBV7-2, the J call TRBJ2-2; 7 nucleotides line up with TRBD1. Per the germline V gene, CDR1 is SGHTA and CDR2 is FQGNSA. The CDR3 is made up of 16 amino acids. With V trimmed by 2 bases and J by 6 bases, 9 bases remained unmatched. CDR3 sequence reads: CASSLNRGWAPGELFF. The CDR3 coding sequence is TGTGCCAGCAGCTTAAACAGGGGTTGGGCACCCGGGGAGCTGTTTTTT. Complete variable domain (other parts from reference TRBV7-2 and TRBJ2-2): GAGVSQSPSNKVTEKGKDVELRCDPISGHTALYWYRQSLGQGLEFLIYFQGNSAPDKSGLPSDRFSAERTGGSVSTLTIQRTQQEDSAVYLCASSLNRGWAPGELFFGEGSRLTVL.

This clone was found a few times. J is TRBJ2-3 and V is TRBV3-1 (or the pseudogene TRBV3-2); TRBD2 matches 13 bases. The CDR3 extends over 19 amino acids. Germline V lookup: CDR1 LGHDT, CDR2 YNNKEL (reference sequence). V lost 3 bases, J lost 1 base, and 10 bases stayed unmatched. Here the CDR3 reads CASSQPGLAGVFGTDTQYF. The CDR3 region has the DNA TGTGCCAGCAGCCAGCCAGGACTAGCGGGAGTATTTGGCACAGATACGCAGTATTTT.

The chain is built from TRBV5-6 and TRBJ1-6; D gene uncertain. V dropped 0 bases and J dropped 10 bases, with 14 bases sitting between them. CDR1 is SGHDT and CDR2 is YYEEEE in the germline V gene. This CDR3 spans 15 amino acids. CDR3 region: CASSLESGVGSPLHF. The CDR3 DNA follows: TGTGCCAGCAGCTTGGAGTCGGGAGTCGGGTCACCCCTCCACTTT.

This clone was detected a few times. The chain joins TRBV19 to TRBJ1-2; 7 bases match TRBD1. The CDR3 loop spans 13 amino acids. Germline CDR1 reads LNHDA; CDR2 reads SQIVND (reference sequence). Trimming cost V 8 bases and J 4 bases; bases outside gene matches: 7. The CDR3, as DNA: TGTGCCAGTGGGCCCGGGACAGTCTATGGCTACACCTTC. This sequence encodes CASGPGTVYGYTF.

The V gene is TRBV29-1, the J gene TRBJ2-5, with D maybe TRBD1 (6 bases). Trimming cost V 6 bases and J 5 bases, with 13 bases left between them. The CDR3 length is 12 residues. CDR1 is SQVTM, CDR2 ANQGSEA, per germline. The CDR3 sequence: CSVIQGWETQYF. The CDR3 DNA reads as TGCAGCGTAATACAGGGTTGGGAGACCCAGTACTTC.

The J gene is TRBJ2-7, the V gene TRBV4-1; 7 bases fit TRBD1. The CDR3 covers 15 residues. CDR1 is MGHRA, CDR2 YSYEKL, per germline. After removal of 6 bases from V and 0 bases from J, the junction contained 8 bases not matched to a gene. The CDR3 loop is CASRGNRGFSYEQYF. In DNA form, the CDR3 reads TGCGCCAGCAGGGGAAACAGGGGCTTCTCCTACGAGCAGTACTTC.